The 12 T cell receptor beta chains presented below share a single source sample, sequenced in a study of siplizumab effects on memory and regulatory T cells. Assay used: immunoSEQ multiplex PCR; TCRdb lists only in-frame clones, some missing. This table has around 7,000 clones, approximately 70% appearing once. The sample consisted of effector memory CD8+ T cells sorted from blood. Sample subset: unstimulated CD8+ effector memory T cells. These receptors were taken from a human donor in good health.

This clone was found a few times. The chain is built from TRBV4-1 and TRBJ2-4; possible D gene TRBD2, 5 bases. CDR3 length equals 16 residues. V was shortened by 0 bases and J by 8 bases, with 17 bases between the two germline ends. Germline V gene data show CDR1 as MGHRA and CDR2 as YSYEKL. CDR3 protein: CASSQDPDFLSDIQYF. In DNA form, the CDR3 reads TGCGCCAGCAGCCAAGACCCGGACTTCCTTAGCGACATTCAGTACTTC.

The rearrangement uses TRBV4-3 and TRBJ2-5, with D perhaps TRBD1 or TRBD2 (5 bases each). V was shortened by 4 bases and J by 5 bases, with 20 bases between the two germline ends. The germline V gene has CDR1 LGHNA and CDR2 YSLEER. CDR3 size: 16 residues. CDR3 sequence reads: CASSPGTPGGGETQYF. Here the CDR3 DNA reads TGCGCCAGCAGCCCCGGGACGCCCGGTGGGGGTGAGACCCAGTACTTC.

DNA for the CDR3: TGTGCCTGGTCCCAGGGTGAGACTGAGCAGTTCTTC. Its translation: CAWSQGETEQFF. The chain carries TRBV30 and TRBJ2-1; a possible D gene is TRBD1 (5 bases). The germline V gene has CDR1 GTSNPN and CDR2 SVGIG (reference sequence). With 5 bases removed from V and 9 bases from J, the gap between germline ends came to 14 bases. This CDR3 is built from 12 residues.

This clone is termed medium-sized. J is TRBJ2-5 and V is TRBV7-8; D uncertain. V lost 5 bases to trimming and J lost 5 bases, with 9 bases between them. CDR3 length: 12 residues. Germline CDR1 is SGHVS and CDR2 is FQNEAQ. For the CDR3, the DNA is TGTGCCAGCAGCAGGATCCCCGAGACCCAGTACTTC. It specifies CASSRIPETQYF.

The chain is built from TRBV6-6 and TRBJ1-1, with D maybe TRBD1 (5 bases). Trimming took 4 bases from V and 5 from J, leaving 11 bases between them. The CDR3 loop spans 13 amino acids. The germline CDR1 and CDR2 sequences are MNHNY and SVGAGI (reference sequence). Written as DNA, the CDR3 is TGTGCCAGCAGTTTCGACTGGGGGACTGAAGCTTTCTTT. This sequence encodes CASSFDWGTEAFF.

J is TRBJ2-7 and V is TRBV28; D assignment may be TRBD1 or TRBD2 (5 bases each). The V gene's germline CDR1 is MDHEN and CDR2 SYDVKM. The CDR3 runs to 15 residues. V was trimmed by 6 bases and J by 7 bases, leaving 22 bases between them. The CDR3 loop is CASSRKGTLFLEQYF. The CDR3 nucleotides read TGTGCCAGCAGCCGGAAAGGGACCCTTTTTTTAGAGCAGTACTTC.

The V and J genes are TRBV9 and TRBJ2-1; 13 bases are shared with TRBD2. Germline-derived CDR1 and CDR2 are SGDLS and YYNGEE. The CDR3 runs 15 residues. The junction had 5 bases not matched to a gene; V was cut back by 4 bases and J by 7 bases. The CDR3 is CASSQLAGGGNEQFF. In DNA, the CDR3 is TGTGCCAGCAGCCAACTAGCGGGAGGGGGGAATGAGCAGTTCTTC.

The chain employs TRBV7-5 and TRBJ2-3. TRBV7-5 is given as a pseudogene. The CDR3 is made up of 13 amino acids. The DNA of the CDR3 is TGTGCCAGCAGCTTAGAGTACACAGATACGCAGTATTTT. It yields the protein CASSLEYTDTQYF.

J is TRBJ1-6 and V is TRBV4-1, with D possibly being TRBD1 (6 bases). This CDR3 comprises 16 residues. V shed 1 base and J shed 9 bases, with 16 bases lying between them. From germline, CDR1 is MGHRA and CDR2 YSYEKL. CDR3 DNA sequence: TGCGCCAGCAGCCAAGGGTGGCCAGGGGAGCGTTCACCCCTCCACTTT. Protein: CASSQGWPGERSPLHF.

This clone is categorized as medium-sized (0.01 to 0.1%). The CDR3 sequence: CASSLGGEAFF. CDR3 DNA sequence: TGTGCCAGCAGTTTGGGGGGTGAAGCTTTCTTT. The V and J genes are TRBV27 and TRBJ1-1; D might be TRBD1 (5 bases). V lost 3 bases and J lost 7, with 6 bases in between. The germline V gene encodes CDR1 MNHEY and CDR2 SMNVEV (reference sequence). The CDR3 spans 11 residues.

The rearrangement uses TRBV11-2 and TRBJ2-1; 12 nucleotides agree with TRBD1. V lost 3 bases and J lost 6; bases outside the gene matches: 12. Germline assignment: CDR1 SGHAT and CDR2 FQNNGV. The CDR3 totals 18 residues. The CDR3 loop reads CASSFRDRGLIGSNEQFF. The CDR3 DNA is TGTGCCAGCAGCTTCCGGGACAGGGGGCTGATAGGGTCCAATGAGCAGTTCTTC.

A single count supports this clone. J is TRBJ2-7 and V is TRBV27, with 11 bases fitting TRBD1. The CDR3 has 16 amino acids. The V segment lost 5 bases and the J segment 6 bases; nucleotides outside the gene matches: 12. Germline V lookup: CDR1 MNHEY, CDR2 SMNVEV (reference sequence). In DNA, the CDR3 is TGTGCCAGCAGTCTCACCCTGGGGACAGGGGGGGTCGAGCAGTACTTC. Its translation: CASSLTLGTGGVEQYF.